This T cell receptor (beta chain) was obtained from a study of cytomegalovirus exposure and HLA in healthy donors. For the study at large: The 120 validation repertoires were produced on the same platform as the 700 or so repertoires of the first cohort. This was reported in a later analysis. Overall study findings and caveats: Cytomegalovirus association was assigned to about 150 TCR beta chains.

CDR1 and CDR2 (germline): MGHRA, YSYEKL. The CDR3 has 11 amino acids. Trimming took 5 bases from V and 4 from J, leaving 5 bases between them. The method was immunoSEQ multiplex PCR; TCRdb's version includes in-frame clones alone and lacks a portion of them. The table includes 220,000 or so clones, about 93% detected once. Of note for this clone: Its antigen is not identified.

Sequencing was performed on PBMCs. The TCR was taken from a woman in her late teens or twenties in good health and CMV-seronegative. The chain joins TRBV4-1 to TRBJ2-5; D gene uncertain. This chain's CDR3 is CASSYGETQYF. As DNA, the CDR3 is TGCGCCAGCAGCTACGGAGAGACCCAGTACTTC.